This entry lists 26 T cell receptor beta chains sequenced from one sample in a study of vaccination and CD4 T cells after COVID-19. CD4+ T cells that had been cultured provided DNA sequenced with the Oncomine TCR Beta short-read assay. Genomic DNA was isolated from cultured CD4+ T cells. TCRdb fed the PCR reads into MiXCR, producing one record per CDR3 protein. The sample shows approximately 9,600 distinct CDR3 sequences, under 50% of them seen only once. Treatment here: roughly 11-day PBMC culture with coronavirus spike peptide pools or control peptides (ViraFEST assay). According to the study, CD4+ T cells from the unexposed donor were gathered ahead of the COVID-19 pandemic (2011-2018). Which antigens these TCRs recognize remains unknown. The sequencing sample was made of CD4+ T cells from blood, cultured in vitro. The receptors were gathered from a human donor in good health.

This clonotype occurred a few times. This sequence joins TRBV4-1 and TRBJ1-2; D gene unclear. Per germline, CDR1 MGHRA and CDR2 YSYEKL. V lost 4 bases to trimming and J lost 0 bases, with 9 bases between them. This CDR3 spans 14 amino acids. The DNA of the CDR3 is TGCGCCAGCAGCCGCGTAGGTACTAACTATGGCTACACCTTC. Its protein product is CASSRVGTNYGYTF.

This clonotype was seen just once. V and J are TRBV12-3 or TRBV12-4 and TRBJ2-7; D is unresolved. CDR3 length equals 11 residues. Trimming took 2 bases from V and 7 from J, leaving 6 bases between them. CDR3 DNA: TGTGCCAGCAGTTTACGAGAAGAGCAGTACTTC. Amino acids: CASSLREEQYF.

The J gene is TRBJ1-2, the V gene TRBV2; no clear D gene. This CDR3 is 13 amino acids long. The V gene's germline CDR1 is SNHLY and CDR2 FYNNEI. V was pared by 9 bases and J by 4 bases, with 15 bases between. Here the CDR3 DNA reads TGTGCCAGGTCCCCCGGGGTAGGCTATGGCTACACCTTC. It yields the protein CARSPGVGYGYTF.

This chain links TRBV2 with TRBJ1-2, with unresolved D. This CDR3 comprises 10 residues. The V gene's germline CDR1 is SNHLY and CDR2 FYNNEI. V was shortened by 3 bases and J by 6 bases, with 2 bases between the two germline ends. The CDR3 is CASSDNGYTF. CDR3 nucleotides: TGTGCCAGCAGTGATAATGGCTACACCTTC. The entire variable domain, with the rest obtained from reference TRBV2 and TRBJ1-2, is as follows: EPEVTQTPSHQVTQMGQEVILRCVPISNHLYFYWYRQILGQKVEFLVSFYNNEISEKSEIFDDQFSVERPDGSNFTLKIRSTKLEDSAMYFCASSDNGYTFGSGTRLTVV.

V is TRBV20-1 and J is TRBJ1-5; D not resolved. Trimming shortened V by 3 bases and J by 0 bases, and 21 bases separated the two germline ends. The CDR3 covers 18 residues. Looked up from germline, CDR1 is DFQATT and CDR2 is SNEGSKA (reference sequence). The CDR3 reads CSASGKEQALYSNQPQHF. Here the CDR3 DNA reads TGCAGTGCTAGCGGCAAGGAGCAGGCGCTGTATAGCAATCAGCCCCAGCATTTT.

This clonotype was seen a handful of times. V is TRBV5-4 and J is TRBJ1-2; possibly TRBD1 for D (5 bases). The CDR3 spans 14 residues. V was pared by 0 bases and J by 4 bases, with 10 bases between. Germline V gene data show CDR1 as SGHNT and CDR2 as YYREEE (reference sequence). The DNA for the CDR3 is TGTGCCAGCAGCTTGGACAGGTTGGGCTATGGCTACACCTTC. Protein sequence: CASSLDRLGYGYTF.

V usage is TRBV11-2 and J usage is TRBJ2-1, with 14 bases identical to TRBD2. J gave up 0 bases and V 5 bases, and 12 bases lay outside the gene matches. Germline V CDR1 and CDR2: SGHAT, FQNNGV. There are 20 residues in the CDR3. The DNA for the CDR3 is TGTGCCAGCAGCAAGGGGACTAGCGGGAGTTGGAGGTTCTCCTACAATGAGCAGTTCTTC. Residues: CASSKGTSGSWRFSYNEQFF.

This clonotype has just a few counts. The chain recombines TRBV7-3 with TRBJ1-1, with D possibly matching TRBD1 (6 bases). V was clipped by 1 base and J by 4 bases, with 13 bases between them. The CDR3 consists of 15 residues. Per the germline V gene, CDR1 is SGHTA and CDR2 is FQGTGA. Written as DNA, the CDR3 is TGTGCCAGCAGCTTAATTGCCGGGGGGGCCACTGAAGCTTTCTTT. Translated, it gives CASSLIAGGATEAFF.

The gene calls are TRBV4-2 and TRBJ2-1; D is ambiguous. Trimming stripped 2 bases from V and 0 bases from J, with 11 bases between. Germline V lookup: CDR1 LGHNA, CDR2 YNFKEQ. The CDR3 covers 16 residues. DNA of the CDR3: TGTGCCAGCAGCCAACCGGGCCTGAGCTCCTACAATGAGCAGTTCTTC. Translation gives CASSQPGLSSYNEQFF.

This clonotype was observed a handful of times. This chain's CDR3 is CASSVSSYNSPLHF. Written as DNA, the CDR3 is TGTGCCAGCAGCGTAAGCTCCTATAATTCACCCCTCCACTTT. The chain is built from TRBV7-9 and TRBJ1-6; D remains ambiguous. Looked up from germline, CDR1 is SEHNR and CDR2 is FQNEAQ (reference sequence). Trimming removed 5 bases from V and 0 bases from J, with 5 bases in between. The CDR3 spans 14 residues. The complete variable domain, with remaining parts taken from reference TRBV7-9 and TRBJ1-6, reads DTGVSQNPRHKITKRGQNVTFRCDPISEHNRLYWYRQTLGQGPEFLTYFQNEAQLEKSRLLSDRFSAERPKGSFSTLEIQRTEQGDSAMYLCASSVSSYNSPLHFGNGTRLTVT.

This clonotype was observed a few times. This chain links TRBV20-1 with TRBJ1-5, with D maybe TRBD1 (6 bases). The CDR3 length is 16 residues. Germline V gene lookup returns CDR1 DFQATT and CDR2 SNEGSKA (reference sequence). The V gene lost 6 bases and the J gene lost 0 bases, with 18 bases spanning the gap. The CDR3 DNA reads TGCAGTGCCCGGGGGCAGGGGCTTTATAGCAATCAGCCCCAGCATTTT. It yields the protein CSARGQGLYSNQPQHF.

V gene TRBV20-1 combines with J gene TRBJ1-2; tentative D call: TRBD1 (5 bases). V was cut by 3 bases and J by 1 base, with 24 bases left in between. Germline loops: CDR1 DFQATT, CDR2 SNEGSKA (reference sequence). The CDR3 contains 18 residues. CDR3 loop: CSASSPPGRDLLNYGYTF. Here the CDR3 DNA reads TGCAGTGCTAGTAGTCCGCCTGGCAGGGACCTACTTAACTATGGCTACACCTTC.

The rearrangement links TRBV9 to TRBJ2-7; 15 bases fit TRBD2. The V segment lost 4 bases and the J segment 1 base; nucleotides outside the gene matches: 6. This CDR3 is built from 17 residues. Germline loops: CDR1 SGDLS, CDR2 YYNGEE. Here the CDR3 DNA reads TGTGCCAGCAGCCCAGGACTAGCGGGAGGGCTTTCCTACGAGCAGTACTTC. It yields the protein CASSPGLAGGLSYEQYF. The whole variable domain, remainder taken from reference TRBV9 and TRBJ2-7, is DSGVTQTPKHLITATGQRVTLRCSPRSGDLSVYWYQQSLDQGLQFLIQYYNGEERAKGNILERFSAQQFPDLHSELNLSSLELGDSALYFCASSPGLAGGLSYEQYFGPGTRLTVT.

This CDR3 reads CASSSLRSGNTIYF. For the CDR3, the DNA is TGTGCCAGCAGCTCTCTTAGGTCTGGAAACACCATATATTTT. V gene TRBV7-9 combines with J gene TRBJ1-3, with D unresolved. This CDR3 has 14 residues. CDR1 is SEHNR, CDR2 FQNEAQ, per germline (reference sequence). Trimming removed 4 bases from V and 1 base from J, with 8 bases in between.

The chain employs TRBV5-8 and TRBJ1-5; possible D gene TRBD1, 5 bases. Trimming removed 3 bases from V and 0 bases from J, with 16 bases in between. The CDR3 is 17 residues long. Germline V gene lookup returns CDR1 SGHTS and CDR2 YDEGEE. For the CDR3, the DNA is TGTGCCAGCAGCTGGATAGTCAGGGTCAATAGCAATCAGCCCCAGCATTTT. It specifies CASSWIVRVNSNQPQHF.

The genes are TRBV5-6 and TRBJ1-1; 7 nucleotides agree with TRBD1. Germline V gene lookup returns CDR1 SGHDT and CDR2 YYEEEE. This CDR3 is 16 amino acids long. The V gene end was trimmed by 4 bases and the J gene end by 1 base; junction bases not matched to a gene: 10. This CDR3 is CASSRRGQVRNTEAFF. The CDR3 coding sequence is TGTGCCAGCAGCCGCCGAGGACAGGTTCGGAACACTGAAGCTTTCTTT.

J is TRBJ2-2 and V is TRBV4-3, with D possibly matching TRBD2 (6 bases). The CDR3 sequence is 14 residues long. V lost 6 bases to trimming and J lost 3 bases, with 11 bases between them. Germline assignment: CDR1 LGHNA and CDR2 YSLEER. The CDR3 DNA reads TGCGCCAGCAGTGGAGGGGCTCACACCGGGGAGCTGTTTTTT. Translating it yields CASSGGAHTGELFF.

This clonotype turned up a few times. The V call is TRBV5-1, the J call TRBJ2-5, with D unresolved. V lost 6 bases to trimming and J lost 0 bases, with 9 bases between them. CDR1 is SGHRS, CDR2 YFSETQ, per germline. The CDR3 contains 13 residues. CDR3 DNA sequence: TGCGCCAGCAACTCCGGAGACCAAGAGACCCAGTACTTC. It translates to CASNSGDQETQYF.

This sequence joins TRBV20-1 and TRBJ1-5; maybe TRBD1 (6 bases). Germline V gene sequence: CDR1 DFQATT, CDR2 SNEGSKA (reference sequence). V was cut by 3 bases and J by 1 base, with 16 bases left in between. This CDR3 is built from 16 residues. CDR3 residues: CSAREQGMVSNQPQHF. CDR3 nucleotides: TGCAGTGCTAGGGAACAGGGAATGGTGAGCAATCAGCCCCAGCATTTT.

This clonotype was seen more than once but under ten times. The chain joins TRBV6-2 or TRBV6-3 to TRBJ2-5; D may correspond to TRBD1 or TRBD2 (5 bases each). The germline V gene has CDR1 MNHEY and CDR2 SVGEGT. V lost 2 bases and J lost 4, with 17 bases in between. The CDR3 is made up of 16 amino acids. CDR3 amino acids: CASSYPQGRAVETQYF. Here the CDR3 DNA reads TGTGCCAGCAGTTACCCCCAGGGACGAGCTGTAGAGACCCAGTACTTC.

The CDR3 nucleotides read TGCAGTGCTAGAAAGTGGGGGACAGGGGGCGGTCCCATTGGGGCCAACGTCCTGACTTTC. Its translation is CSARKWGTGGGPIGANVLTF. The rearrangement uses TRBV20-1 and TRBJ2-6; the match to TRBD1 covers 12 bases. J lost 3 bases, V lost 2 bases, and 14 bases had no gene match. Germline CDR1 reads DFQATT; CDR2 reads SNEGSKA (reference sequence). The CDR3 contains 20 residues.

This clonotype was detected only a few times. V gene TRBV6-2 or TRBV6-3 combines with J gene TRBJ2-6, with TRBD1 matching over 7 bases. The CDR3 consists of 18 residues. Unmatched junction bases numbered 12, after V lost 6 bases and J lost 1 base. CDR1 is MNHEY and CDR2 is SVGEGT in the germline V gene. The CDR3 DNA sequence: TGTGCCAGCAGACGATCGGGACAGATTCCATCTGGGGCCAACGTCCTGACTTTC. Protein product: CASRRSGQIPSGANVLTF.

In regard to this clonotype: An end of the junction differs from the germline gene, which may be a read error. The chain couples TRBV10-3 to TRBJ2-7; D not certain. The CDR3 covers 12 residues. CDR1 is ENHRY, CDR2 SYGVKD, per germline. The CDR3: CVISEEGNEQYF. DNA of the CDR3: TGTGTCATCAGTGAGGAAGGGAACGAGCAGTACTTC.

The chain is built from TRBV5-1 and TRBJ1-6; 8 bases fit TRBD1. The CDR3 is made up of 15 amino acids. CDR1 is SGHRS, CDR2 YFSETQ, per germline. J lost 10 bases, V lost 3 bases, and 9 bases had no gene match. CDR3 residues: CASSWETGEGSPLHF. CDR3 DNA sequence: TGCGCCAGCAGCTGGGAGACAGGGGAAGGGTCACCCCTCCACTTT.

This clonotype was seen a handful of times. The chain's CDR3 is CASSADWAETQYF. The CDR3 DNA sequence: TGTGCCAGCAGTGCGGACTGGGCAGAGACCCAGTACTTC. The chain couples TRBV2 to TRBJ2-5; D is perhaps TRBD2 (5 bases). CDR3 length: 13 residues. The V gene lost 4 bases and the J gene lost 4 bases, with 10 bases spanning the gap. Germline CDR1 SNHLY, CDR2 FYNNEI. Together with reference TRBV2 and TRBJ2-5, the CDR3 gives the full variable domain: EPEVTQTPSHQVTQMGQEVILRCVPISNHLYFYWYRQILGQKVEFLVSFYNNEISEKSEIFDDQFSVERPDGSNFTLKIRSTKLEDSAMYFCASSADWAETQYFGPGTRLLVL.

V and J are TRBV11-2 and TRBJ2-5; a possible D gene is TRBD2 (5 bases). V shed 0 bases and J shed 3 bases, with 8 bases lying between them. Germline CDR1 SGHAT, CDR2 FQNNGV. The CDR3 is 14 residues long. The CDR3 loop is CASSLDPGKETQYF. The CDR3 nucleotides are TGTGCCAGCAGCTTAGATCCGGGGAAAGAGACCCAGTACTTC.